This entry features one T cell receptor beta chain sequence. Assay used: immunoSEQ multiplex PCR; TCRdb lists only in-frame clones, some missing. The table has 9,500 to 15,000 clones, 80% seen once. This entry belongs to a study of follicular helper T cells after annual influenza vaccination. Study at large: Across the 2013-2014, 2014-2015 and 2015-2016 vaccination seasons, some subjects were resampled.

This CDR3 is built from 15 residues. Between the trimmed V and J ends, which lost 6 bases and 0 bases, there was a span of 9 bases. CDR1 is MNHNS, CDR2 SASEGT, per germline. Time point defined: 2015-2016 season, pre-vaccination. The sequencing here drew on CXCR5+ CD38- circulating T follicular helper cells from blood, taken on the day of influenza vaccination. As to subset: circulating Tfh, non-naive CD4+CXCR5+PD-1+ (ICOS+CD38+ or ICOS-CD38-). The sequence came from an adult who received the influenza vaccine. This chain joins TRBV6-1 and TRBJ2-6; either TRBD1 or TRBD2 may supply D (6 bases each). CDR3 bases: TGTGCCAGCAGAGGAGGGGGCTCTGGGGCCAACGTCCTGACTTTC. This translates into CASRGGGSGANVLTF.